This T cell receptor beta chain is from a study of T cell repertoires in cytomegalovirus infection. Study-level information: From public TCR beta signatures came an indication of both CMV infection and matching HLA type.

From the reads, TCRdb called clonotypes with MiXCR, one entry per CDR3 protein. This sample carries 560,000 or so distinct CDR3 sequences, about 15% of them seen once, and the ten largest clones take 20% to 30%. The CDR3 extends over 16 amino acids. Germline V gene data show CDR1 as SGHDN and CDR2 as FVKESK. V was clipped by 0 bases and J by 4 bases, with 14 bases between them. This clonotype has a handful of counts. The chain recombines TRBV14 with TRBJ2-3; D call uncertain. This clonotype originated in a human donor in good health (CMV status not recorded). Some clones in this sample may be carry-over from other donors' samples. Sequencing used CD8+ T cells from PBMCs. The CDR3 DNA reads TGTGCCAGCAGCCAAGAGACTCGAATAGGGCCAGATACGCAGTATTTT. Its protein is CASSQETRIGPDTQYF. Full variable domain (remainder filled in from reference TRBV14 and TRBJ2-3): EAGVTQFPSHSVIEKGQTVTLRCDPISGHDNLYWYRRVMGKEIKFLLHFVKESKQDESGMPNNRFLAERTGGTYSTLKVQPAELEDSGVYFCASSQETRIGPDTQYFGPGTRLTVL.